The TCR beta chain described here comes from a study of cytomegalovirus exposure and HLA in healthy donors (TCRdb year 2017). Regarding the complete study: According to an earlier analysis of 450 to 650 of the donors, 200 million or so T cells yielded over 100 million unique TCR beta sequences and approximately 280 Gb of sequence data. An early release covering roughly 640 HLA-typed donors comprised approximately 290 gigabases of sequencing data and 65 million to 100 million unique TCR sequences. Among the roughly 400 genotyped donors, more than 70% belonged to the genetic ancestry cluster associated with self-reported Caucasian donors. The study was designed to test whether signatures of past pathogen exposure could be identified by cataloging public T cell receptors. The T cell repertoires of 670 or so subjects were profiled by immunosequencing and related to cytomegalovirus serostatus. In addition to the first cohort of 650 to 800 subjects, a separate validation cohort of about 120 different subjects was used. High-throughput TCR immunosequencing, statistical association of individual TCRs with disease status, and machine learning were combined to predict cytomegalovirus infection status. A later analysis re-analyzed previously published TCR beta repertoires from hundreds of donors and added high-resolution HLA genotyping to study TCR occurrence patterns. The later analysis used no new phenotypic data to find candidate immune exposures, relying instead on TCR beta sequences and their occurrence across donors. An earlier analysis of roughly 580 of the donors used high-throughput TCR beta sequencing to judge whether each TCR beta V gene segment behaved as functional or pseudogenic. Alongside the repertoire data, information on donor age, sex, ethnicity and CMV serostatus was compiled. Genome-wide SNP genotypes for about 55% of the roughly 670 donors were used in a later genetic analysis, which treated that subset as a discovery cohort. Every discovery cohort repertoire had been produced on one sequencing platform. HLA typing included class I and class II loci at four-digit resolution. The number of donors typed differed by locus, with 629-630 for A, B, C, DRB1 and DQB1, around 500 for DQA1, approximately 580 for DPA1, and over 400 for DPB1. Several DR-DQ haplotypes were handled as single units for association and clustering, since linkage in the cohort was strong. On average, around 240,000 unique TCR beta nucleotide sequences were sequenced per donor among some 430 genotyped donors of the cohort, with about 19% of those sequences being non-productive.

Library preparation was by the immunoSEQ multiplex PCR assay. The multiplex PCR relied on a mix of 60 forward primers for TCR Vbeta segments and 13 reverse primers for TCR Jbeta segments. A multiplex PCR assay on genomic DNA amplified the CDR3 region of rearranged TCR beta genes. On the Illumina HiSeq System, the amplified TCR beta libraries were sequenced as 87-base-pair reads. Processing in the source paper ran as follows. In a later analysis, some 80 million unique TCR beta chains were counted across the 500 to 850 repertoires, and around 10 million of these chains were shared by at least two donors. Raw reads were error-corrected and collapsed into unique sequences with a nearest-neighbor algorithm that merged closely related sequences to remove PCR and sequencing errors. Alignment of CDR3 sequences to IMGT reference sequences was used to assign V, D and J gene segments. For a sequence to be retained, a match of at least six nucleotides was required to both a V gene segment and a J gene segment. A rearrangement counted as productive if the CDR3 had no stop codons and remained in frame with V and J, and every other rearrangement counted as non-productive. CDR3 was defined by IMGT convention, running from the second conserved V-encoded cysteine to the conserved J-encoded phenylalanine. Sequences without an unambiguous match to a single V gene segment were excluded from the earlier analysis of 450 to 650 of the donors. An earlier analysis of several hundred of the donors classified V segments as functional when productive rearrangements were above 56.7% and as segregating when the standard deviation between donors was above 5%. A statistical classification framework was built to diagnose cytomegalovirus status from the catalog of TCR beta chain sequences. In a later analysis, V and J genes were assigned by comparing TCR nucleotide sequences against IMGT/GENE-DB human TR gene sequences. The TCRdist pipeline was used in a later analysis to assign CDR3 sequences and most-parsimonious VDJ recombination scenarios. A later analysis defined each TCR beta chain by its CDR3 amino acid sequence plus V-gene family, and excluded reads lacking a unique V-gene family. To address suspected cross-contamination and a sequencing artifact, a later analysis removed 550 to 750 highly shared, low-generation-probability nucleotide sequences. In a later analysis, a clonal expansion index for each public chain was calculated from normalized within-repertoire ranks of inferred template counts. In a later analysis, generation probabilities were computed with a VDJ recombination model fitted to out-of-frame rearrangements, and the resulting probabilities were checked against IGoR. In a later analysis, TCR-TCR, TCR-HLA and TCR-CMV co-occurrence was scored with hypergeometric tests, and a repertoire-size bias correction was applied to TCR pairs. To estimate false discovery rates, a later analysis permuted the HLA or CMV assignments 20 times. A later analysis grouped co-occurring TCRs with DBSCAN, adding TCRdist sequence similarity when clustering within HLA-allele-positive subsets. Co-occurrence clustering excluded repertoires with fewer than 30,000 or more than 120,000 public chains, plus five with anomalous nucleotide sharing. Drawn from immuneACCESS, this table holds only the in-frame rearrangements with V and J called that TCRdb kept. Clones are partly lost; checked studies trace under half to an unresolved V gene and leave the rest unexplained. V, J and clone size derive from that table, while D and trimming were established from the DNA sequence. The sample includes 100,000 to 150,000 clones, with around three quarters observed a single time. 0.95% to 1.5% of the sample is taken by the ten largest.

In this sample, this clone turned up once. It has no known antigen specificity. Per-base quality was not reported, and no clone a single base away is much larger than it. Overall study results and their limits: In a later analysis, HLA-associated TCR beta chains were found to be more clonally expanded and to have lower generation probabilities than equally common non-associated chains. In an earlier analysis of roughly 560 of the donors, most TCR beta V segments were observed in productive rearrangements about 90% or about 30% of the time, broadly matching IMGT annotations. A later analysis found that TCR association rates varied across HLA loci, with DRB1 alleles showing the most associated TCRs and HLA-C alleles the fewest. Compared with the roughly 720-donor mean, donors in an Asian-associated ancestry cluster had fewer N-insertions in productive TCRs, according to a later genetic analysis. The study listed around 160 TCR beta chains as associated with cytomegalovirus. A later analysis reported that several top co-occurrence clusters appeared linked to parvovirus B19, influenza, CMV and Epstein-Barr virus. A further reported finding was that TCR beta sequences accurately predicted the HLA-A and HLA-B alleles for most subjects in the first cohort. The classifier was reported to diagnose cytomegalovirus status with high specificity and sensitivity in both the original cohort and the validation cohort. The authors suggested that the approach could potentially be extended to other disease states and immunological phenotypes. Most CMV-associated TCR beta chains appeared to be HLA-restricted in a later analysis, and the HLA associations seemed to be driven largely by CMV exposure. Across donors, most TCR sequences were observed very rarely, whereas some public TCRs were present in many individuals. Because HLA typing was missing for some donors at each locus, association tests included only the typed subset. Roughly uniform sequencing depth across donors was assumed in presence/absence analyses, although this assumption may not hold. A few of the identified cytomegalovirus-associated TCR beta chains were confirmed in vitro to be specific for cytomegalovirus antigens. Specific HLA alleles were associated with 15,000 to 20,000 TCR beta sequences at a false discovery rate of 0.05 in a later analysis. A cluster of highly shared sequence variants was judged likely to be a technical artifact of the sequencing pipeline. Only TCR beta chains were sequenced in this cohort, and the absence of alpha or paired-chain data limited detectable features. A later genetic analysis associated a missense DCLRE1C variant with V-gene and J-gene trimming of TCR beta chains, and an independent cohort replicated the association. Linkage disequilibrium might explain the correlated functional status among segregating V segments, but an unknown experimental factor could not be excluded. When HLA alleles, especially DR and DQ, strongly co-occurred, attributing TCR associations to individual alleles was difficult. For the cohort, immune exposure information was limited to CMV serostatus. The earlier analysis of 587 of the donors excluded around 17 rarely observed V segments, including chromosome 9 orphons, because counts were too low. Some IMGT-functional V segments, including TRBV6-2 and TRBV6-3, could not be distinguished by the 87-base-pair reads and were therefore excluded.

Compared with germline, V lacks 5 bases and J lacks 1 base; bases without a gene match: 10. CDR1 LNHDA and CDR2 SQIVND were looked up in the germline V gene (reference sequence). From cysteine to phenylalanine, the CDR3 is 16 amino acids long. Kept here is only the CDR3 DNA, which spans 48 bases and is read in frame from base 1. In total, 630 or so healthy bone marrow donors made up the cohort. At the time of sampling, every cohort member was nominally healthy, though immune exposures that went unrecorded were likely present. The donor tested CMV seronegative and was one of the 352 seronegative cohort members. Each donor provided a peripheral blood sample, and peripheral blood mononuclear cells were used for TCR beta sequencing. Genomic DNA extraction from the blood cell samples was performed with the Qiagen DNeasy Blood Extraction Kit.

The TCR sequence derives from a female donor in good health and CMV-seronegative. The sequence is built from TRBV19 and TRBJ1-1; 7 central bases correspond to TRBD1. Sequencing was done on a sample of PBMCs. The CDR3 protein sequence reads: CASSATPGQKNTEAFF. The DNA is TGTGCCAGTAGTGCCACCCCGGGACAGAAGAACACTGAAGCTTTCTTT.